These 9 T cell receptor beta chains were sequenced from one sample in a study of PD-1 blockade in classical Hodgkin lymphoma. As to time point: cycle 4 day 1 (C4D1), after less than 7 weeks of nivolumab. All the patients suffered relapse after autologous stem cell transplantation, and brentuximab vedotin exposure differed. Data came from immunoSEQ multiplex PCR; TCRdb stores just in-frame clones and leaves some out. Of roughly 40,000 clones detected, 66% appear once; the ten largest clones hold 3.1%. The sample was peripheral blood mononuclear cells (PBMCs), taken before the fourth cycle of nivolumab. Receptors were obtained from a human donor with classical Hodgkin lymphoma.

As DNA, the CDR3 is TGTGCCAGCAGCGTAGAAGGGTGGGGGTCCTACGAGCAGTACTTC. Protein product: CASSVEGWGSYEQYF. J is TRBJ2-7 and V is TRBV9; D may correspond to TRBD1 or TRBD2 (5 bases each). The V gene lost 0 bases and the J gene lost 1 base, with 11 bases spanning the gap. The CDR3 length is 15 residues. From germline, CDR1 is SGDLS and CDR2 YYNGEE.

This clone was picked up one time. The V call is TRBV15, the J call TRBJ2-2; no clear D gene. Trimming took 5 bases from V and 4 from J, leaving 14 bases between them. This CDR3 has 15 amino acids. CDR1 and CDR2 (germline): LNHNV, YYDKDF (reference sequence). CDR3 amino acids: CATSALGMSTGELFF. The DNA of the CDR3 is TGTGCCACCAGCGCACTGGGTATGTCCACCGGGGAGCTGTTTTTT.

This sequence joins TRBV19 and TRBJ1-1; D is possibly TRBD1 (5 bases). The V gene's germline CDR1 is LNHDA and CDR2 SQIVND (reference sequence). Trimming left V 6 bases short and J 10 bases short, with 24 bases between. CDR3 length equals 15 residues. The CDR3 spells CASSPNPGTPGRAFF. The CDR3 region has the DNA TGTGCCAGTAGCCCTAACCCCGGGACTCCCGGGAGAGCTTTCTTT.

The V gene is TRBV5-4, the J gene TRBJ2-5; D is perhaps TRBD1 (6 bases). The CDR3 sequence is 14 residues long. CDR1 and CDR2 (germline): SGHNT, YYREEE (reference sequence). The V end was cut by 0 bases, the J end by 3 bases, with 9 bases between. CDR3 in DNA: TGTGCCAGCAGCTTGGCAGGGGCTGAAGAGACCCAGTACTTC. It is translated as CASSLAGAEETQYF.

Only one count was recorded for this clone. V usage is TRBV28 and J usage is TRBJ2-5; D gene uncertain. Per germline, CDR1 MDHEN and CDR2 SYDVKM. The ends were cut back, 6 bases at V and 3 bases at J, with 5 bases in the middle. The CDR3 contains 11 residues. The CDR3 nucleotides are TGTGCCAGCAGCTCAGAAGAGACCCAGTACTTC. This codes for CASSSEETQYF.

This chain joins TRBV28 and TRBJ1-1; D gene unclear. The CDR3 is made up of 11 amino acids. CDR1 and CDR2 (germline): MDHEN, SYDVKM. The V and J ends lost 11 bases and 1 base respectively, with 8 bases between them. The CDR3 coding sequence is TGTGCCGCCCGGAGGAACACTGAAGCTTTCTTT. Residues: CAARRNTEAFF.

J is TRBJ1-2 and V is TRBV20-1, with TRBD1 as a possible D gene (5 bases). This CDR3 contains 11 residues. Germline CDR1 reads DFQATT; CDR2 reads SNEGSKA (reference sequence). The germline V and J ends were trimmed by 6 bases and 6 bases, with 11 bases remaining between them. CDR3 loop: CSAQTDHGYTF. CDR3 nucleotide sequence: TGCAGTGCCCAGACAGATCATGGCTACACCTTC.

The chain couples TRBV28 to TRBJ2-5, with 11 bases aligning to TRBD1. CDR1 and CDR2 (germline): MDHEN, SYDVKM. With V trimmed by 6 bases and J by 7 bases, 7 bases remained unmatched. The CDR3 covers 14 residues. The CDR3 coding sequence is TGTGCCAGCAGGAGCCACGGGACAGGGGGGACCCAGTACTTC. The encoded protein is CASRSHGTGGTQYF.

This chain joins TRBV19 and TRBJ2-5; 9 bases line up with TRBD2. The CDR3 runs to 15 residues. Trimming cost V 3 bases and J 5 bases; bases outside gene matches: 7. Looked up from germline, CDR1 is LNHDA and CDR2 is SQIVND (reference sequence). CDR3 loop: CASSIASGGLETQYF. In DNA, the CDR3 is TGTGCCAGTAGTATTGCGAGCGGGGGGCTGGAGACCCAGTACTTC. Variable domain in full (rest from reference TRBV19 and TRBJ2-5): DGGITQSPKYLFRKEGQNVTLSCEQNLNHDAMYWYRQDPGQGLRLIYYSQIVNDFQKGDIAEGYSVSREKKESFPLTVTSAQKNPTAFYLCASSIASGGLETQYFGPGTRLLVL.